One T cell receptor (beta chain) is described in this entry. These data are taken from a study of blood T cell repertoires in COVID-19. At the level of the study: T cells, B-cell-depleted T cells, or PBMCs provided the cDNA or gDNA that served as material.

The table came from immunoSEQ multiplex PCR; TCRdb's copy has only in-frame clones and leaves some out. The sample has 200,000 to 250,000 clones; over 80% are singletons. Germline V gives CDR1 SGHTA, CDR2 FQGNSA. The J segment lost 2 bases and the V segment lost 2 bases, leaving 5 bases of the junction unmatched. This CDR3 has 16 residues. The sequenced sample was peripheral blood. The source is a woman in her thirties with COVID-19, enrolled during active disease. The V call is TRBV7-2, the J call TRBJ2-3, with TRBD2 identical over 9 bases. The CDR3 DNA reads as TGTGCCAGCAGCTTACGGCTAGCGGGGCCCACAGATACGCAGTATTTT. Encoded protein: CASSLRLAGPTDTQYF. Drawing the rest from reference TRBV7-2 and TRBJ2-3, the complete variable domain is GAGVSQSPSNKVTEKGKDVELRCDPISGHTALYWYRQSLGQGLEFLIYFQGNSAPDKSGLPSDRFSAERTGGSVSTLTIQRTQQEDSAVYLCASSLRLAGPTDTQYFGPGTRLTVL.